A single T cell receptor beta chain is shown here with its context. What it binds is unknown. The data belong to a study of a mutant IDH1 vaccine in newly diagnosed glioma. The ends were cut back, 2 bases at V and 7 bases at J, with 15 bases in the middle. CDR3 length: 14 residues. Germline CDR1 is MNHNY and CDR2 is SVGAGI (reference sequence). Only in-frame clones appear in the TCRdb table, and some are missing; sequencing was by immunoSEQ multiplex PCR. The sample contains 45,000 or so clones, roughly 79% of which appear only once. Time point here: week 35, safety follow-up. Doses comprised 300 ug of mutant IDH1 20-mer peptide each, plus topical imiquimod.

The TCR sequence derives from a woman in her 40s with glioma. Some clones in this sample may be carry-over from other donors' samples. The sequenced sample was PBMCs, obtained from a glioma patient whose treatment included an IDH1 peptide vaccine. J is TRBJ2-7 and V is TRBV6-6; D unclear. CDR3 in amino acids: CASSYLTRPGEQYF. For the CDR3, the DNA is TGTGCCAGCAGTTACCTGACCCGACCTGGAGAGCAGTACTTC.